The T cell receptor (beta chain) described here comes from a study of blood T cell repertoires in COVID-19. Study at large: Sites across the United States, Italy and Spain contributed samples from acute and convalescent COVID-19.

In the original analysis: Scientists estimated how many nucleated cells there were by amplifying reference gene primers. This table comes from immunoSEQ multiplex PCR, and its TCRdb copy is limited to in-frame clones, with some not included. V and J calls and clone size come straight from that table; D and trimming were deduced from the DNA. The sample shows around 65,000 clones, 75% to 90% of them seen only once. The CDR3 spans 15 residues. The germline gives CDR1 SNHLY, CDR2 FYNNEI. V dropped 6 bases and J dropped 6; count of bases not matched to a gene: 9. This TCR came from a human donor in a cohort sampled during active COVID-19. The chain couples TRBV2 to TRBJ1-5, with TRBD1 matching 9 bases. Sequencing was performed on peripheral blood. CDR3 sequence (DNA): TGTGCCAGCAGCCTTTGGACAGGGGTTGGTCAGCCCCAGCATTTT. Translating gives CASSLWTGVGQPQHF.